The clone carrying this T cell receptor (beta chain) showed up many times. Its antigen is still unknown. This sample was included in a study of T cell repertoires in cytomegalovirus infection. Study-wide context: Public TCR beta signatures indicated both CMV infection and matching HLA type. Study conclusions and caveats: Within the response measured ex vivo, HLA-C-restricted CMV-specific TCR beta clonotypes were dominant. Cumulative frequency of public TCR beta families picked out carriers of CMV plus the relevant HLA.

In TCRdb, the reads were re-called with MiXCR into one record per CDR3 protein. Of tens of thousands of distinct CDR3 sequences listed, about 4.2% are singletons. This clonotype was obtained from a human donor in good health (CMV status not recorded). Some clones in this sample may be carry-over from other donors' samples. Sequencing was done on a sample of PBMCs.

CDR3 DNA sequence: TGTGCCAGCAGCTTAGACCCCCCGACAGGGTTTTTCGCAGATACGCAGTATTTT. This codes for CASSLDPPTGFFADTQYF. This sequence joins TRBV7-2 and TRBJ2-3; 7 bases are shared with TRBD1. The CDR3 extends over 18 amino acids. Trimming took 1 base from V and 4 from J; bases not matched to a gene: 14. CDR1 and CDR2 from the germline V gene are SGHTA and FQGNSA.